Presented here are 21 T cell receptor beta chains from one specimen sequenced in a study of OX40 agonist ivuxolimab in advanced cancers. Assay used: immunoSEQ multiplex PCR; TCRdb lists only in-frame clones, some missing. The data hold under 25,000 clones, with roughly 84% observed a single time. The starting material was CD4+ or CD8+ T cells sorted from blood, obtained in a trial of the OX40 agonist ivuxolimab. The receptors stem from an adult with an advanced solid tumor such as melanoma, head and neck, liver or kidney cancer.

Here the CDR3 DNA reads TGTGCCAGCAGTGAGAATCTAGGGACAGGGGGCGACGAGCAGTACTTC. Translation: CASSENLGTGGDEQYF. The V call is TRBV2, the J call TRBJ2-7; 12 positions agree with TRBD1. The CDR3 covers 16 residues. Trimming took 3 bases from V and 5 from J; bases not matched to a gene: 8. Per germline, CDR1 SNHLY and CDR2 FYNNEI.

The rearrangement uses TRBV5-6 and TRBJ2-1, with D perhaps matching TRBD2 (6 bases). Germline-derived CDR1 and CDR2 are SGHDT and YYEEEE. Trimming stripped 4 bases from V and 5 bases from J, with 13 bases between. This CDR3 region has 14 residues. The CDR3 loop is CASSLGLNNNEQFF. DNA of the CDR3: TGTGCCAGCAGCCTGGGACTGAACAACAATGAGCAGTTCTTC.

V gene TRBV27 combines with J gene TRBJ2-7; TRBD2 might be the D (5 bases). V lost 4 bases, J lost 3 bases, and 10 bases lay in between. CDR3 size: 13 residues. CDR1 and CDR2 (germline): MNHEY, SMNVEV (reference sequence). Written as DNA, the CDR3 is TGTGCCAGCAGTTCCGGACTTTACTACGAGCAGTACTTC. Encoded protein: CASSSGLYYEQYF.

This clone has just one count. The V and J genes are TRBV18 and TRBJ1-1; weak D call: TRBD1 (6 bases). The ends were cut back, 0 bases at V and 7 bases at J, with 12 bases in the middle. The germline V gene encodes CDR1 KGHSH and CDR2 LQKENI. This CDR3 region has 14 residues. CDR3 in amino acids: CASSPPTGHVEAFF. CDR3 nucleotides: TGTGCCAGCTCACCACCGACGGGACACGTTGAAGCTTTCTTT.

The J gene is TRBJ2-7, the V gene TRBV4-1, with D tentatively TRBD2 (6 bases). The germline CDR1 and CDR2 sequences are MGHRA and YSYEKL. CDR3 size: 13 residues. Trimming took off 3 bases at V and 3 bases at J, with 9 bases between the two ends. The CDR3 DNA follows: TGCGCCAGCAGCCAGAGGAGGGGCTACGAGCAGTACTTC. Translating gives CASSQRRGYEQYF.

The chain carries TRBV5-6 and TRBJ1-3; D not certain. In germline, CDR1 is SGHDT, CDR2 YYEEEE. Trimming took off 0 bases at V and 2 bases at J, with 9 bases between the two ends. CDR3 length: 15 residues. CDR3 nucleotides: TGTGCCAGCAGCTTGGTTCCGGGCGCTGGAAACACCATATATTTT. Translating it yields CASSLVPGAGNTIYF.

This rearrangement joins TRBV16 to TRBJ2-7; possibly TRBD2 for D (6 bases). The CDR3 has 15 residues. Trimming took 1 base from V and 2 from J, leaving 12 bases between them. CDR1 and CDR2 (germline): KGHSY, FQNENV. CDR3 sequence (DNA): TGTGCCAGCAGCCAATTGGGCGGGGAAACCTACGAGCAGTACTTC. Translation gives CASSQLGGETYEQYF. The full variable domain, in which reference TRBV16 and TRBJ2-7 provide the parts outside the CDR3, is GEEVAQTPKHLVRGEGQKAKLYCAPIKGHSYVFWYQQVLKNEFKFLISFQNENVFDETGMPKERFSAKCLPNSPCSLEIQATKLEDSAVYFCASSQLGGETYEQYFGPGTRLTVT.

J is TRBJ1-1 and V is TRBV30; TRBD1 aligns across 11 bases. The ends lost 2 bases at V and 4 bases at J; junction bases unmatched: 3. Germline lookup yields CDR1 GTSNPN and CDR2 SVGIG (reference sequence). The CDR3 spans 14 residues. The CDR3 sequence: CAWSRGQGGTEAFF. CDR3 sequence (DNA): TGTGCCTGGAGTCGGGGACAGGGGGGCACTGAAGCTTTCTTT.

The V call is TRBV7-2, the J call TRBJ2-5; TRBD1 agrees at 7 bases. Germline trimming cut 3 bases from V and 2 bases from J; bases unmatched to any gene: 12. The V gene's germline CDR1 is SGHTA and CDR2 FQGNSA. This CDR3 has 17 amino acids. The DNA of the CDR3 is TGTGCCAGCAGCTTCCCCATGGAGACAGGGTCTCAAGAGACCCAGTACTTC. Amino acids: CASSFPMETGSQETQYF.

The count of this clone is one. CDR3 in DNA: TGCAGCGTTGTGGTCAGGGGGCATATTTACGAGCAGTACTTC. Translating it yields CSVVVRGHIYEQYF. The chain employs TRBV29-1 and TRBJ2-7; TRBD1 matches 8 bases. The CDR3 runs to 14 residues. CDR1 and CDR2 from the germline V gene are SQVTM and ANQGSEA. The junction had 9 bases not matched to a gene; V was cut back by 4 bases and J by 4 bases.

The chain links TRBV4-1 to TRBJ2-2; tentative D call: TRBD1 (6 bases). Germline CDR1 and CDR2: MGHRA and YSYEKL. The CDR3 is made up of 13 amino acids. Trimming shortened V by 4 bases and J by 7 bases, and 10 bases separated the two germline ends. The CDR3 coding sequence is TGCGCCAGCAGCCTGGGGGCTCACGGGGAGCTGTTTTTT. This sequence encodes CASSLGAHGELFF.

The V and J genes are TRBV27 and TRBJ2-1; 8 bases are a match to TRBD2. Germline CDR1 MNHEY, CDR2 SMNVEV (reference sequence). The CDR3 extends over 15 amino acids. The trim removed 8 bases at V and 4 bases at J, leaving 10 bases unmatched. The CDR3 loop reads CASAPGLEGYNEQFF. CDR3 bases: TGTGCCAGCGCCCCGGGACTAGAAGGGTACAATGAGCAGTTCTTC.

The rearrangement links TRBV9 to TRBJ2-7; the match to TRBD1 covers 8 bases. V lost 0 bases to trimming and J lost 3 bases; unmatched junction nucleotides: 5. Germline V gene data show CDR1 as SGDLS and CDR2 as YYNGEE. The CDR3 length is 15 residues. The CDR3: CASSVGRGRDYEQYF. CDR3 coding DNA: TGTGCCAGCAGCGTAGGCAGGGGGCGCGACTACGAGCAGTACTTC.

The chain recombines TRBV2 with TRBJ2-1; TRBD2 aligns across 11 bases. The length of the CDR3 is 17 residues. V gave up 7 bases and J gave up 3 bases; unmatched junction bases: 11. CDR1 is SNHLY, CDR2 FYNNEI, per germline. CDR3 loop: CASISLAGANFYNEQFF. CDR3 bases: TGTGCCAGCATATCACTAGCGGGAGCAAACTTCTACAATGAGCAGTTCTTC.

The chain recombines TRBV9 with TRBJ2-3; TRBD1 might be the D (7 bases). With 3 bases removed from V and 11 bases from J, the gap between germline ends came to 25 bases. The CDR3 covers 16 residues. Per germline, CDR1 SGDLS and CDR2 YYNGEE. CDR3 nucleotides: TGTGCCAGCAGCGAAAACAGGGGAGGTGCCCTGGTTAAGCAGTATTTT. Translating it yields CASSENRGGALVKQYF.

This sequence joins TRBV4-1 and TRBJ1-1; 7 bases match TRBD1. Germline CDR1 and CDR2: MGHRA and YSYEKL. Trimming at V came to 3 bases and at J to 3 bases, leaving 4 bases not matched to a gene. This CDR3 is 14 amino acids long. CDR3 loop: CASSHRQGDTEAFF. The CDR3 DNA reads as TGCGCCAGCAGCCATAGACAGGGAGACACTGAAGCTTTCTTT.

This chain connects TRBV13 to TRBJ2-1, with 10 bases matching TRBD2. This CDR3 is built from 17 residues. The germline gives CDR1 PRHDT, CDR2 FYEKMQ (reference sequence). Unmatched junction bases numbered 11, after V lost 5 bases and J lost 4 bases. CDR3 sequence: CASSPSSGSGVYNEQFF. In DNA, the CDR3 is TGTGCCAGCAGCCCCTCTAGCGGGAGTGGAGTATACAATGAGCAGTTCTTC.

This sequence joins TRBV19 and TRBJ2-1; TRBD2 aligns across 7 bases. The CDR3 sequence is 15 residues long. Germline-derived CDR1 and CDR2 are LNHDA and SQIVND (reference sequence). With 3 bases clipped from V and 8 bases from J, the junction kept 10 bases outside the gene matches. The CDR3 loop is CASSIWGGRNDEQFF. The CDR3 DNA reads TGTGCCAGTAGTATCTGGGGCGGGAGAAACGATGAGCAGTTCTTC.

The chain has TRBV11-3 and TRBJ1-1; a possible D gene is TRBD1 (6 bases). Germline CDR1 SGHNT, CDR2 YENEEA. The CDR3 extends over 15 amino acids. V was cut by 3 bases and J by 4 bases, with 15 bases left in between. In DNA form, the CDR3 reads TGTGCCAGCAGCTTCAAACAGGGAGGGACCACTGAAGCTTTCTTT. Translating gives CASSFKQGGTTEAFF.

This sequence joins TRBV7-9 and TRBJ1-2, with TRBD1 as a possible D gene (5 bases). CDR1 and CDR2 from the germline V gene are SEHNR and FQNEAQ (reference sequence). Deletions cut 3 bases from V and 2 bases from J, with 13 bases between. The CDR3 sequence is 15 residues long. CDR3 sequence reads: CASSFPQGSNYGYTF. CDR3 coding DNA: TGTGCCAGCAGCTTCCCTCAGGGTTCAAACTATGGCTACACCTTC.

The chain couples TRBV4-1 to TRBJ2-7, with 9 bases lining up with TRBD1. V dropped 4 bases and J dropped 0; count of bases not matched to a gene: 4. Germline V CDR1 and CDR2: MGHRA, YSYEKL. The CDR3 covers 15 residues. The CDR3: CASSRGQGISYEQYF. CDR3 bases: TGCGCCAGCAGCCGTGGACAGGGGATCTCCTACGAGCAGTACTTC.